The next 7 T cell receptor beta chains were all read from a single sample in a study of monozygotic twins with inflammatory bowel disease. TCRdb reanalyzed the 5' RACE reads, giving one entry per CDR3 protein sequence and no DNA. The sample's table shows around 370,000 distinct CDR3 sequences. Specimen: blood. The receptor set was obtained from a human donor with ulcerative colitis or Crohn's disease, or a healthy co-twin of an affected twin (not recorded which).

The rearrangement links TRBV5-1 to TRBJ1-5. Germline loops: CDR1 SGHRS, CDR2 YFSETQ. This CDR3 spans 13 amino acids. CDR3 sequence: CASSLGMDQPQHF. The whole variable domain, remainder taken from reference TRBV5-1 and TRBJ1-5, is KAGVTQTPRYLIKTRGQQVTLSCSPISGHRSVSWYQQTPGQGLQFLFEYFSETQRNKGNFPGRFSGRQFSNSRSEMNVSTLELGDSALYLCASSLGMDQPQHFGDGTRLSIL.

V usage is TRBV20-1 and J usage is TRBJ2-3. CDR3 length equals 17 residues. Germline V gene sequence: CDR1 DFQATT, CDR2 SNEGSKA (reference sequence). CDR3: CSAGIIKLGSSTDTQYF.

This chain uses TRBV4-1 with TRBJ1-2; TCRdb names TRBD1, which stays unverified in the absence of DNA. Germline values: CDR1 MGHRA, CDR2 YSYEKL. The CDR3 consists of 14 residues. CDR3 sequence: CASSQHQGNYGYTF.

The rearrangement links TRBV6-5 to TRBJ2-1; TCRdb proposes TRBD1, but this gene call is untestable without DNA. The length of the CDR3 is 16 residues. Germline assignment: CDR1 MNHEY and CDR2 SVGAGI. The CDR3 sequence is CASSYGVNTGASKQFF.

The rearrangement uses TRBV10-3 and TRBJ2-1; TCRdb outputs TRBD2, but without DNA this stays unchecked. The CDR3 is 16 amino acids. Germline CDR1 ENHRY, CDR2 SYGVKD. The CDR3 protein is CAITSGLAGGSNEQFF.

The V and J genes are TRBV12-3 or TRBV12-4 and TRBJ1-5; TCRdb reports TRBD1, a call that lacks DNA to check it against. There are 13 residues in the CDR3. The CDR3 loop is CASTHGANQPQHF.

The V and J genes are TRBV11-2 and TRBJ2-3; TCRdb returns TRBD2, unconfirmable since there is no DNA. The CDR3 covers 14 residues. Germline CDR1 SGHAT, CDR2 FQNNGV. This CDR3 is CASRHSGGADTQYF.